The clone carrying this T cell receptor beta chain has just a few counts. The entry originates in a study of T-cell reconstitution after alpha-beta-depleted transplantation in children. Molecular barcoding with unique molecular identifiers was used for the TCRbeta library. TCRdb redid the calling of the PCR reads with MiXCR, one entry per CDR3 protein. The sample lists about 610,000 distinct CDR3 sequences; about 10% were seen once. The clonotype originates from a human donor who donated a stem cell graft to a child with acute myeloid leukemia. Source: PBMCs from the stem cell graft donor, taken from the stem cell graft.

CDR3 sequence: CSASHGLGSTDTQYF. The CDR3 DNA reads as TGCAGTGCCTCACACGGACTGGGTAGCACAGATACGCAGTATTTT. The rearrangement links TRBV20-1 to TRBJ2-3; D may be TRBD2 (5 bases). Germline V gene lookup returns CDR1 DFQATT and CDR2 SNEGSKA (reference sequence). The ends were cut back, 6 bases at V and 0 bases at J, with 16 bases in the middle. The CDR3 totals 15 residues.